Given below is one TCR beta chain in context. What antigen it recognizes has not been identified. These data come from a study of T cells expressing NK-cell markers (dated by TCRdb to the early 2020s). Context from the whole study: Three sorted T-cell subsets (CD3+CD56+NKG2C+, CD3+CD56+NKG2C- and CD3+CD56-NKG2C+) from roughly 8 donors had their TCR beta-chain repertoires profiled. The eight sequenced donors were randomly selected healthy volunteers, three men and five women. Illumina HiSeq 2000/2500, MiSeq or NextSeq was used to sequence libraries as 2 x 150 bp reads. Seven of the eight sequenced donors were HCMV-seropositive and one was HCMV-seronegative. Paper-wide results and their limitations: Those dominant clonotypes were again the most abundant among CD3+CD56-NKG2C+ cells in several donors, at about 25-60.1%. For 6 or 7 donors, the dominant CD3+CD56+NKG2C+ clonotypes were among the top 10 CD8+ clonotypes and accounted for roughly 1.0-8% of CD8+ T cells. Whether the expanded NKG2C-expressing T cell clones were specific for HCMV antigens was left unclear.

HCMV serostatus was determined by detecting HCMV-specific IgG in serum with a commercial ELISA kit. Ficoll density gradient centrifugation was used to isolate peripheral blood mononuclear cells from blood. The CDR3 holds 16 amino acids from the cysteine to the phenylalanine. A DNA sequence was not provided. CDR1 and CDR2, looked up from the germline V gene, are MNHNS and SASEGT. TCRdb shows the sequencer as Illumina HiSeq 2000. TCR beta cDNA libraries were made by 5'RACE template switching that added a universal primer site and unique molecular identifiers. Priming for cDNA synthesis came from the TCR beta constant segment, and two successive PCR amplification steps followed. The source study handled its data this way. MIGEC was used to demultiplex reads and group the reads by UMI, and MiTCR was used to assemble and quantify clonotypes. Only TCR cDNA sequences supported by at least two reads were kept to exclude erroneous sequences. Downstream repertoire analysis used the tcR package, and clonotypes were matched across fractions by CDR3 nucleotide sequence plus V segment. Antigen specificity was annotated against VDJdb with VDJmatch, allowing one amino acid substitution in CDR3. After reprocessing by TCRdb, each CDR3 protein sequence is one entry, and no DNA is given. TCRdb, not the authors, supplied the V and J calls. This sample's table has entries for 300,000 to 450,000 distinct CDR3 sequences. Of the sample, around 5.3% is held by the ten largest clones.

The chain uses TRBV6-1 and TRBJ2-5; TCRdb's D call, TRBD2, is unchecked because there is no DNA. The receptor was isolated from a man aged 18 to 69 in good health. The sequenced material came from blood T cells: a sorted CD56 or NKG2C T cell subset, CD4+ or CD8+ T cells, or bulk PBMC T cells (not recorded which). The CDR3 sequence is CASSDVLAGRKETQYF.